Below, 20 T cell receptor beta chains from the same sample are listed, as sequenced in a study of prognosis after radiotherapy for stage I lung cancer. It was by two-round multiplex PCR that TCR beta CDR3 was amplified from genomic DNA. Primers were specific to each TRBV and TRBJ gene in first-round PCR. TCRdb re-called the multiplex PCR reads through MiXCR, storing one row per CDR3 protein. The sample includes more than 13,000 distinct CDR3 sequences, 25% to 30% of them seen just once. Sequences were derived from PBMCs, sampled before or after stereotactic body radiation therapy (not recorded which). These receptors originate from a donor older than 45 with non-small cell lung cancer.

In its sample, this clonotype was seen once. This chain joins TRBV6-2 or TRBV6-3 and TRBJ2-3; 10 nucleotides line up with TRBD2. The CDR3 length is 15 residues. Germline CDR1 is MNHEY and CDR2 is SVGEGT. V lost 7 bases to trimming and J lost 2 bases; unmatched junction nucleotides: 6. CDR3 in DNA: TGTGCCAGCAAGACTAGCGGGCGATTCACAGATACGCAGTATTTT. It yields the protein CASKTSGRFTDTQYF.

To note about this clonotype: This sequence is one base from a far larger clone and is likely a read error. This chain links TRBV6-4 with TRBJ2-7; D is possibly TRBD1 (6 bases). V was trimmed by 6 bases and J by 3 bases, leaving 15 bases between them. Germline V gene data show CDR1 as MRHNA and CDR2 as SNTAGT. The CDR3 length is 14 residues. DNA for the CDR3: TGTGCCAGCAGACCGACCCAGGGGTTCTACGAGCAGTACTTC. Its translation: CASRPTQGFYEQYF.

This clonotype was observed many times. J is TRBJ2-3 and V is TRBV20-1; D not certain. This CDR3 is built from 12 residues. V was cut by 1 base and J by 3 bases, with 5 bases left in between. Looked up from germline, CDR1 is DFQATT and CDR2 is SNEGSKA (reference sequence). The DNA for the CDR3 is TGCAGTGCTAGAGGATGGACAGATACGCAGTATTTT. Its protein product is CSARGWTDTQYF.

A note on this clonotype: A far larger clone is off by one base, so a read error is likely. The CDR3 coding sequence is TGTGCCAGCAGCTTAGTCGGGACAGATGAAAAACTGTCTTTT. Protein sequence: CASSLVGTDEKLSF. V gene TRBV7-3 combines with J gene TRBJ1-4; the match to TRBD1 covers 7 bases. Germline V gene sequence: CDR1 SGHTA, CDR2 FQGTGA. The CDR3 has 14 amino acids.

This clonotype is labeled as medium-sized (0.01 to 0.1%). V is TRBV19 and J is TRBJ2-2; 7 bases align to TRBD2. The CDR3 has 18 amino acids. Germline-derived CDR1 and CDR2 are LNHDA and SQIVND (reference sequence). Germline trimming cut 0 bases from V and 4 bases from J; bases unmatched to any gene: 11. This CDR3 is CASSIEPLGLGSTGELFF. In nucleotides, the CDR3 is TGTGCCAGTAGTATAGAACCCCTTGGACTAGGTAGCACCGGGGAGCTGTTTTTT. The variable domain in full, completed from reference TRBV19 and TRBJ2-2, reads DGGITQSPKYLFRKEGQNVTLSCEQNLNHDAMYWYRQDPGQGLRLIYYSQIVNDFQKGDIAEGYSVSREKKESFPLTVTSAQKNPTAFYLCASSIEPLGLGSTGELFFGEGSRLTVL.

Notes on this clonotype: A far larger clone is one nucleotide away, so this likely arose from a read error. The chain carries TRBV6-5 and TRBJ1-2; possible D gene TRBD1, 5 bases. Germline V lookup: CDR1 MNHEY, CDR2 SVGAGI. The CDR3 is made up of 15 amino acids. CDR3 in DNA: TGTGCCAGCAGTCCATATTCGACAGCTAACTATGTCTACACCTTC. It codes for CASSPYSTANYVYTF.

This clonotype is labeled as medium-sized. The V call is TRBV7-9, the J call TRBJ2-1; TRBD1 agrees at 9 bases. The germline V gene has CDR1 SEHNR and CDR2 FQNEAQ (reference sequence). The CDR3 spans 15 residues. J lost 8 bases, V lost 4 bases, and 9 bases had no gene match. CDR3 residues: CASSSGTGSGYEQFF. The CDR3 DNA sequence: TGTGCCAGCAGCTCAGGGACAGGGAGTGGCTATGAGCAGTTCTTC. Looking up the rest from reference TRBV7-9 and TRBJ2-1 gives the full variable domain: DTGVSQNPRHKITKRGQNVTFRCDPISEHNRLYWYRQTLGQGPEFLTYFQNEAQLEKSRLLSDRFSAERPKGSFSTLEIQRTEQGDSAMYLCASSSGTGSGYEQFFGPGTRLTVL.

This clonotype is labeled as medium-sized (0.01 to 0.1%). This chain links TRBV6-1 with TRBJ1-5; TRBD1 matches 10 bases. Germline values: CDR1 MNHNS, CDR2 SASEGT. The V segment lost 1 base and the J segment 5 bases; nucleotides outside the gene matches: 2. The CDR3 runs to 15 residues. Here the CDR3 DNA reads TGTGCCAGCAGTGAAGGTGGGACAGGGGATCAGCCCCAGCATTTT. Residues: CASSEGGTGDQPQHF.

In regard to this clonotype: A much bigger clone sits one base away, suggesting this may be a read error. The gene calls are TRBV3-1 and TRBJ1-2; D is uncertain. Germline-derived CDR1 and CDR2 are LGHDT and YNNKEL (reference sequence). This CDR3 is built from 15 residues. Between the trimmed V and J ends, which lost 4 bases and 2 bases, there was a span of 14 bases. CDR3 sequence (DNA): TGTGCCAGCAGCCCCCATATGATGGCAAACTATGGCTACACCTTC. Its translation: CASSPHMMANYGYTF.

This clonotype was seen many times. The V call is TRBV7-9, the J call TRBJ2-3; 8 nucleotides align to TRBD1. The germline V gene encodes CDR1 SEHNR and CDR2 FQNEAQ (reference sequence). Unmatched junction bases numbered 5, after V lost 1 base and J lost 5 bases. This CDR3 is built from 15 residues. The CDR3 sequence is CASSLVKQGGDTQYF. The DNA of the CDR3 is TGTGCCAGCAGCTTAGTCAAACAGGGGGGAGATACGCAGTATTTT. Full variable domain (remainder filled in from reference TRBV7-9 and TRBJ2-3): DTGVSQNPRHKITKRGQNVTFRCDPISEHNRLYWYRQTLGQGPEFLTYFQNEAQLEKSRLLSDRFSAERPKGSFSTLEIQRTEQGDSAMYLCASSLVKQGGDTQYFGPGTRLTVL.

The chain is built from TRBV5-4 and TRBJ2-5; D tentatively fits TRBD1 or TRBD2 (5 bases each). This CDR3 has 15 amino acids. CDR1 SGHNT and CDR2 YYREEE come from the germline V gene (reference sequence). Trimming removed 1 base at V and 1 base at J, with 11 bases between. Here the CDR3 DNA reads TGTGCCAGCAGCTTGCAGTCAGGGAGCCAAGAGACCCAGTACTTC. Protein: CASSLQSGSQETQYF.

Comment on this clonotype: The junction departs from the called germline gene at one end, perhaps through a read error. J is TRBJ2-2 and V is TRBV6-1; tentatively, D is TRBD1 or TRBD2 (6 bases each). The CDR3 spans 14 residues. In germline, CDR1 is MNHNS, CDR2 SASEGT. CDR3 nucleotide sequence: TGTGCCAGCACGAAAGAGGGGGGCACCGGGGAGATGTTTTTT. Residues: CASTKEGGTGEMFF.

Ten or more counts support this clonotype. The chain employs TRBV10-3 and TRBJ2-1, with TRBD2 identical over 13 bases. J lost 2 bases, V lost 7 bases, and 14 bases had no gene match. Germline V gene data show CDR1 as ENHRY and CDR2 as SYGVKD. This CDR3 has 19 residues. CDR3 sequence: CAINLSGLAGKRTYNEQFF. The CDR3 DNA follows: TGTGCCATCAATCTTTCGGGACTAGCGGGAAAACGAACCTACAATGAGCAGTTCTTC.

V and J are TRBV2 and TRBJ2-2, with D uncertain. Germline CDR1 is SNHLY and CDR2 is FYNNEI. The CDR3 is made up of 12 amino acids. Trimming shortened V by 10 bases and J by 3 bases, and 9 bases separated the two germline ends. The CDR3 sequence is CAIQWYTGELFF. In DNA, the CDR3 is TGTGCCATACAGTGGTACACCGGGGAGCTGTTTTTT.

This clonotype came up many times. The gene calls are TRBV5-1 and TRBJ1-1; D uncertain. Trimming stripped 6 bases from V and 3 bases from J, with 15 bases between. The CDR3 has 14 amino acids. The germline V gene encodes CDR1 SGHRS and CDR2 YFSETQ. The CDR3 is CASTSLRGDTEAFF. CDR3 DNA sequence: TGCGCCAGCACCTCCCTCCGCGGGGACACTGAAGCTTTCTTT.

This clonotype was seen repeatedly, ten times or more. The J gene is TRBJ1-1, the V gene TRBV2; no clear D gene. Germline V gene lookup returns CDR1 SNHLY and CDR2 FYNNEI. The CDR3 length is 11 residues. V shed 6 bases and J shed 6 bases, with 8 bases lying between them. This CDR3 is CASSPLPEAFF. The CDR3 DNA follows: TGTGCCAGCAGCCCACTGCCTGAAGCTTTCTTT.

About this clonotype: With a far larger clone one base away, a read error is the likely cause. The V call is TRBV6-1, the J call TRBJ2-5; D is possibly TRBD1 (5 bases). CDR3 size: 13 residues. Germline V gives CDR1 MNHNS, CDR2 SASEGT. The CDR3 spells CASSGQGYNEKFF. The CDR3 nucleotides read TGTGCCAGCAGTGGCCAGGGCTACAATGAGAAGTTCTTC.

This clonotype has only a few counts. A read error is the likely source, as a far larger clone sits one nucleotide away. The chain couples TRBV6-4 to TRBJ2-1; 14 nucleotides match TRBD2. CDR1 MRHNA and CDR2 SNTAGT come from the germline V gene. V shed 8 bases and J 3 bases; nucleotides not matched to a gene: 9. CDR3 length: 17 amino acids. In DNA form, the CDR3 reads TGTGCCAGCCGTTACTCGGGACTAGCGGGAGTCTACAATGAGCAGTTCTTC. Its protein product is CASRYSGLAGVYNEQFF.

This clonotype was detected ten times or more. The rearrangement joins TRBV29-1 to TRBJ1-2; the D gene is possibly TRBD1 (6 bases). The CDR3 contains 13 residues. V was trimmed by 7 bases and J by 7 bases, leaving 19 bases between them. Per the germline V gene, CDR1 is SQVTM and CDR2 is ANQGSEA. The CDR3 loop is CSGTGLGSAGYTF. The CDR3 DNA reads TGCAGCGGTACAGGGCTGGGTTCGGCTGGCTACACCTTC.

This clonotype has a count of ten or more. V and J are TRBV7-9 and TRBJ2-3; D remains ambiguous. The V gene's germline CDR1 is SEHNR and CDR2 FQNEAQ (reference sequence). This CDR3 contains 13 residues. Trimming stripped 7 bases from V and 5 bases from J, with 13 bases between. As DNA, the CDR3 is TGTGCCAGCAACCTTCAGCATCAAGATACGCAGTATTTT. Translation: CASNLQHQDTQYF.